This is a list of T cell receptor beta chains from one sample in a study of blood T cell repertoires in COVID-19. TCRdb keeps only in-frame clones here, not all; method: immunoSEQ multiplex PCR. This sample has roughly 12,000 clones; over 75% occur once, and the top ten carry 35% to 55%. Sequencing input: peripheral blood. These receptor sequences come from a man aged 80 or over with acute or convalescent COVID-19. Both conserved end residues are part of each CDR3. The D gene is left open where the match is weak. Part of the rows lack a size; the others show once, few, many or a class for expanded clones.

d_call,v_call,clone_size,j_call,cdr3_nt,cdr3_aa
-,TRBV3-1/TRBV3-2,-,TRBJ1-1,TGTGCCAGCAGCCGCGTAGAGACTAGCGGTATTGAAGCTTTCTTT,CASSRVETSGIEAFF
TRBD1,TRBV11-2,-,TRBJ2-4,TGTGCCAGCAGCATGGACAGGGGACAAAACATTCAGTACTTC,CASSMDRGQNIQYF
TRBD2,TRBV3-1/TRBV3-2,-,TRBJ2-5,TGTGCCAGCAGCCAAACTAGCGGGGGTTCCGGAGAGACCCAGTACTTC,CASSQTSGGSGETQYF
-,TRBV3-1/TRBV3-2,-,TRBJ2-5,TGTGCCAGCAGCCAAGATACCAGGGTAATGAGGACCCAGTACTTC,CASSQDTRVMRTQYF
TRBD2,TRBV7-9,-,TRBJ2-2,TGTGCCAGCAGCCCGGGACTAGCGGGGGGCCATCTGTTTTTT,CASSPGLAGGHLFF
TRBD1,TRBV5-4,-,TRBJ1-2,TGTGCCAGCGGTAGACAGGGGGCTATTATATATGGCTACACCTTC,CASGRQGAIIYGYTF
TRBD1,TRBV19,-,TRBJ1-5,TGTGCCAGTAGTCGCGGACAGGCGGATCAGCCCCAGCATTTT,CASSRGQADQPQHF
TRBD1,TRBV29-1,few,TRBJ2-2,TGCAGCGTACAGACAGGGGGGGCCGGGGAGCTGTTTTTT,CSVQTGGAGELFF
TRBD2,TRBV6-5,-,TRBJ2-7,TGTGCCAGCAGTCTTAGCGGGGGGGTCTCCTACGAGCAGTACTTC,CASSLSGGVSYEQYF
TRBD1,TRBV12-3/TRBV12-4,few,TRBJ2-3,TGTGCCAGCAGTCTGGACAGGGCAGATACGCAGTATTTT,CASSLDRADTQYF
TRBD1,TRBV28,few,TRBJ1-5,TGTGCCAGCATTTTTAACAGGGGAAGGGGCAATCAGCCCCAGCATTTT,CASIFNRGRGNQPQHF
-,TRBV9,-,TRBJ2-5,TGTGCCAGCGGGCCCCGAGCAGACAAAGAGACCCAGTACTTC,CASGPRADKETQYF
TRBD1,TRBV7-3,-,TRBJ2-1,TGTGCCAGCAGCCGTACAGGGGCCCTCAGCGCTGAGCAGTTCTTC,CASSRTGALSAEQFF
TRBD1,TRBV5-1,medium-sized,TRBJ1-2,TGCGCCAGCAGCCCAACGCGGACAGGGGGCTCCCCCTATGGCTACACCTTC,CASSPTRTGGSPYGYTF
-,TRBV6-5,once,TRBJ2-2,TGTGCCAGCAGTTACTCCCCAGGGCCTCTCACCGGGGAGCTGTTTTTT,CASSYSPGPLTGELFF
-,TRBV7-4,-,TRBJ2-7,TGTGCCAGCAGCTCAAGGGGCGGGACCTCCTACGAGCAGTACTTC,CASSSRGGTSYEQYF
-,TRBV7-3,-,TRBJ2-5,TGTGCCAGCAGCCCCGGGACATCGGGATGGGAGACCCAGTACTTC,CASSPGTSGWETQYF
TRBD1,TRBV2,few,TRBJ1-1,TGTGCCAGCGGACAGGGCTCGGTGAACACTGAAGCTTTCTTT,CASGQGSVNTEAFF
-,TRBV18,few,TRBJ2-2,TGTGCCAGCTCAAGGCGGGGGCAGAACACCGGGGAGCTGTTTTTT,CASSRRGQNTGELFF
TRBD1,TRBV5-5,-,TRBJ1-1,TGTGCCAGCAGCCCACAGGGGAGTTCCACTGAAGCTTTCTTT,CASSPQGSSTEAFF
TRBD1,TRBV18,-,TRBJ1-1,TGTGCCAGCTCACCAACAAGGACAGGGAACACTGAAGCTTTCTTT,CASSPTRTGNTEAFF
TRBD1,TRBV6-1,-,TRBJ2-2,TGTGCCAGCAGTGGGGGAACAGGGGGCCGATACACCGGGGAGCTGTTTTTT,CASSGGTGGRYTGELFF
-,TRBV7-6,-,TRBJ1-1,TGTGCCAGCAGCATGGGTTGGAGGACTGAAGCTTTCTTT,CASSMGWRTEAFF
-,TRBV19,-,TRBJ1-2,TGTGCCAGTAGTGCTACCGGTGACAGGAAGAATGGCTACACCTTC,CASSATGDRKNGYTF
-,TRBV13,-,TRBJ1-3,TGTGCCAGCAGCTTAGGGCGCGGGGGCGCGTTTGGAAACACCATATATTTT,CASSLGRGGAFGNTIYF
-,TRBV3-1/TRBV3-2,-,TRBJ1-2,TGTGCCAGCAGCCAAGATAACAGGGTAGGCGGCTACACCTTC,CASSQDNRVGGYTF
TRBD2,TRBV5-4,-,TRBJ2-5,TGTGCCAGCAGCCCAGTAACTAGCGGGGAAGGAGAGACCCAGTACTTC,CASSPVTSGEGETQYF
TRBD1,TRBV11-3,once,TRBJ2-1,TGTGCCAGCAGCTTGGACAGGGGGGCGGGTGAGCAGTTCTTC,CASSLDRGAGEQFF
-,TRBV3-1/TRBV3-2,-,TRBJ1-1,TGTGCCAGCAGCCCCCGGGAGGGCCGAACGGCTTTCTTT,CASSPREGRTAFF
TRBD2,TRBV18,-,TRBJ2-1,TGTGCCAGCTCACCCGGACTAGTTGGGTACAATGAGCAGTTCTTC,CASSPGLVGYNEQFF
-,TRBV27,medium-sized,TRBJ2-7,TGTGCCAGCAGTTCCACTAGCAACGAGCAGTACTTC,CASSSTSNEQYF
TRBD1,TRBV11-2,-,TRBJ2-7,TGTGCCAGCAGCTTAAGGGGGCCTAGGCCTGACGGCTACGAGCAGTACTTC,CASSLRGPRPDGYEQYF
-,TRBV24-1,-,TRBJ2-1,TGTGCCACCAGTGATGGGGGGTATTCCTACAATGAGCAGTTCTTC,CATSDGGYSYNEQFF
TRBD2,TRBV5-8,-,TRBJ2-5,TGTGCCAGCAGCTTTTTGGTAGCGGGGGAAGAGACCCAGTACTTC,CASSFLVAGEETQYF
TRBD1,TRBV28,-,TRBJ2-3,TGTGCCAGCACCCCTCGGACAGGGCTGGAAGATACGCAGTATTTT,CASTPRTGLEDTQYF
-,TRBV4-3,-,TRBJ2-2,TGCGCCAGCAGCCAAGATGACAGGCGGACCGGGGAGCTGTTTTTT,CASSQDDRRTGELFF
-,TRBV15,-,TRBJ1-1,TGTGCCACCAGCCCGGTATTAACGAACACTGAAGCTTTCTTT,CATSPVLTNTEAFF
-,TRBV2,-,TRBJ2-2,TGTGCCAGCAGTGTAGAGAATACCGGGGAGCTGTTTTTT,CASSVENTGELFF
TRBD1,TRBV7-9,-,TRBJ2-7,TGTGCCAGCAGCTCGGGGACAGGGTACTACGAGCAGTACTTC,CASSSGTGYYEQYF
-,TRBV12-5,-,TRBJ1-1,TGTGCTAGTGGTTTGATGACACCCTCCATGAACACTGAAGCTTTCTTT,CASGLMTPSMNTEAFF
-,TRBV14,-,TRBJ2-1,TGTGCCAGCAGCCAAGATTCTACCTACAATGAGCAGTTCTTC,CASSQDSTYNEQFF
-,TRBV7-9,-,TRBJ1-3,TGTGCCAGCAGCCAGGGCGCCAACTCTGGAAACACCATATATTTT,CASSQGANSGNTIYF
-,TRBV11-2,-,TRBJ1-1,TGTGCCAGCAGCGGGGGCGGGACTGAAGCTTTCTTT,CASSGGGTEAFF
-,TRBV5-1,once,TRBJ1-1,TGCGCCAGCAGCACAGCGGGGGGCTTATACACTGAAGCTTTCTTT,CASSTAGGLYTEAFF
-,TRBV11-2,-,TRBJ2-2,TGTGCCAGCAGCTTAGCGACAGCCCCGAACACCGGGGAGCTGTTTTTT,CASSLATAPNTGELFF
-,TRBV30,-,TRBJ1-1,TGTGCCTGGAGCCCGACAAGGAACACTGAAGCTTTCTTT,CAWSPTRNTEAFF
-,TRBV28,once,TRBJ2-7,TGTGCCAGCAGTCTTGGACTCGAGCAGTACTTC,CASSLGLEQYF
-,TRBV3-1/TRBV3-2,-,TRBJ2-4,TGTGCCAGCAGCCAAGAGGCACAGGGATTAGCCAAAAACATTCAGTACTTC,CASSQEAQGLAKNIQYF
-,TRBV12-3/TRBV12-4,-,TRBJ2-3,TGTGCCAGCAGCCGAGGAGGTGGTACGCAGTATTTT,CASSRGGGTQYF
TRBD2,TRBV3-1/TRBV3-2,-,TRBJ2-7,TGTGCCAGCAGCCAAGTTCTAGCGGGCGAGCAGTACTTC,CASSQVLAGEQYF
-,TRBV7-8,-,TRBJ2-5,TGTGCCAGCAGCTTAGCCAGGGAACGAGAGACCCAGTACTTC,CASSLARERETQYF
TRBD1,TRBV5-1,-,TRBJ1-6,TGCGCCAGCAGCGGGGGACAGGGGCATTCACCCCTCCACTTT,CASSGGQGHSPLHF
-,TRBV3-1/TRBV3-2,-,TRBJ2-3,TGTGCCAGCAGCCAAGACCCGGGGGGCGACACAGATACGCAGTATTTT,CASSQDPGGDTDTQYF
-,TRBV28,once,TRBJ2-1,TGTGCCAGCAGTTTAGGAGGGGGCCGCGGTAATGAGCAGTTCTTC,CASSLGGGRGNEQFF
-,TRBV24-1,-,TRBJ2-5,TGTGCCACCAGTGACCGATGGGGGCGAGGGGAGACCCAGTACTTC,CATSDRWGRGETQYF